One and the same sample provided the 21 T cell receptor beta chains below, sequenced in a study of Ad26.COV2.S vaccination and SARS-CoV-2 variants. The treatment is: roughly 19 received Ad26.COV2.S at low or high dose, single or two shots; several received placebo; per-sample allocation not given. Samples came from day 63 after the first vaccine or placebo injection. Libraries were prepared by immunoSEQ multiplex PCR; TCRdb keeps only in-frame clonotypes and omits some of them. This sample yields under 300,000 clones, of which around 88% are seen a single time; just under 3% belongs to the top ten. Sample: peripheral blood, taken in a trial of Ad26.COV2.S vaccine versus placebo. Receptors were obtained from a person aged 18-65 years who received the Ad26.COV2.S COVID-19 vaccine or a placebo.

The rearrangement uses TRBV29-1 and TRBJ2-3; D is perhaps TRBD1 or TRBD2 (6 bases each). Trimming pared 3 bases from V and 3 bases from J, leaving 10 bases between. This CDR3 contains 13 residues. The V gene's germline CDR1 is SQVTM and CDR2 ANQGSEA. The CDR3 reads CSVEGGRTDTQYF. CDR3 coding DNA: TGCAGCGTTGAGGGGGGCCGGACAGATACGCAGTATTTT.

The J gene is TRBJ1-5, the V gene TRBV3-1 (or the pseudogene TRBV3-2); 10 bases line up with TRBD1. This CDR3 region has 15 residues. Germline V gene data show CDR1 as LGHDT and CDR2 as YNNKEL (reference sequence). The ends lost 4 bases at V and 7 bases at J; junction bases unmatched: 7. The CDR3 DNA sequence: TGTGCCAGCAGCCGGACAGGGGGTAAGGGACAGCCCCAGCATTTT. Amino acid sequence: CASSRTGGKGQPQHF.

The V gene is TRBV6-5, the J gene TRBJ1-1; 7 bases agree with TRBD1. The CDR3 length is 15 residues. CDR1 and CDR2 (germline): MNHEY, SVGAGI. V was pared by 6 bases and J by 0 bases, with 7 bases of the junction left unmatched. The CDR3 spells CASRPQGPMNTEAFF. CDR3 sequence (DNA): TGTGCCAGCAGACCACAGGGGCCCATGAACACTGAAGCTTTCTTT.

V usage is TRBV19 and J usage is TRBJ2-1, with 14 bases lining up with TRBD2. V shed 5 bases, J shed 13 bases, and the junction held 7 bases outside the gene matches. Germline V CDR1 and CDR2: LNHDA, SQIVND (reference sequence). This CDR3 is built from 14 residues. CDR3 amino acids: CASSEGTSGSVQFF. In nucleotides, the CDR3 is TGTGCCAGTAGTGAAGGGACTAGCGGGAGTGTCCAGTTCTTC.

This clone was seen only a few times. The rearrangement links TRBV9 to TRBJ2-1; 9 bases match TRBD2. Germline V gives CDR1 SGDLS, CDR2 YYNGEE. With V trimmed by 4 bases and J by 9 bases, 11 bases remained unmatched. The CDR3 extends over 15 amino acids. CDR3 DNA: TGTGCCAGCAGCACGACGACTAGCGGAACGGGTGAGCAGTTCTTC. This codes for CASSTTTSGTGEQFF.

The V call is TRBV25-1, the J call TRBJ1-1; a possible D gene is TRBD1 (5 bases). The V end was cut by 7 bases, the J end by 1 base, with 13 bases between. Germline V gene lookup returns CDR1 MGHDK and CDR2 SYGVNS. This CDR3 region has 14 residues. CDR3 amino acids: CASTTGRPNTEAFF. CDR3 bases: TGTGCCAGCACCACGGGACGGCCGAACACTGAAGCTTTCTTT.

The gene calls are TRBV21-1 and TRBJ2-7; TRBD1, the D gene given by the table, was not confirmed from the DNA. TRBV21-1 is reported as a pseudogene. The length of the CDR3 is 13 residues. This CDR3 is CASTGTGGHEQYF. Here the CDR3 DNA reads TGTGCTAGCACCGGGACAGGGGGTCACGAGCAGTACTTC.

The rearrangement uses TRBV7-2 and TRBJ2-7; tentatively, D is TRBD1 (6 bases). CDR3 length: 12 residues. Germline V gene sequence: CDR1 SGHTA, CDR2 FQGNSA. Trimming removed 1 base from V and 8 bases from J, with 9 bases in between. In DNA, the CDR3 is TGTGCCAGCAGCTTAGACAGGGATAAGCAGTACTTC. It translates to CASSLDRDKQYF.

Only one count was recorded for this clone. V usage is TRBV6-5 and J usage is TRBJ2-1; D remains ambiguous. This CDR3 spans 16 amino acids. Germline V lookup: CDR1 MNHEY, CDR2 SVGAGI. V dropped 0 bases and J dropped 0 bases, with 9 bases sitting between them. The CDR3, as DNA: TGTGCCAGCAGTTACTCGAGGCGGAGCTCCTACAATGAGCAGTTCTTC. Translation: CASSYSRRSSYNEQFF.

This chain uses TRBV4-2 with TRBJ1-5; D might be TRBD1 (5 bases). Between the trimmed V and J ends, which lost 4 bases and 3 bases, there was a span of 16 bases. Germline loops: CDR1 LGHNA, CDR2 YNFKEQ. CDR3 length: 16 amino acids. This CDR3 reads CASSPRLDSPNQPQHF. The CDR3 region has the DNA TGTGCCAGCAGCCCGCGCCTAGACAGCCCCAATCAGCCCCAGCATTTT.

The chain employs TRBV7-2 and TRBJ2-1; TRBD2 matches at 9 bases. Trimming took 2 bases from V and 4 from J; bases not matched to a gene: 6. This CDR3 contains 16 residues. CDR1 is SGHTA, CDR2 FQGNSA, per germline. CDR3 coding DNA: TGTGCCAGCAGCTTAATGCGGGGGGGCCGGTACAATGAGCAGTTCTTC. Encoded protein: CASSLMRGGRYNEQFF.

The chain employs TRBV27 and TRBJ1-4; D is unresolved. The CDR3 consists of 14 residues. CDR1 and CDR2 from the germline V gene are MNHEY and SMNVEV (reference sequence). Deletions cut 2 bases from V and 0 bases from J, with 4 bases between. In DNA form, the CDR3 reads TGTGCCAGCAGTTTAAGTACAACTAATGAAAAACTGTTTTTT. Encoded protein: CASSLSTTNEKLFF.

The rearrangement uses TRBV19 and TRBJ1-2, with 8 bases aligning to TRBD1. Germline loops: CDR1 LNHDA, CDR2 SQIVND (reference sequence). V gave up 3 bases and J gave up 5 bases; unmatched junction bases: 5. The CDR3 spans 14 residues. The chain's CDR3 is CASSISRQGYGYTF. The CDR3 region has the DNA TGTGCCAGTAGTATCTCAAGACAGGGGTATGGCTACACCTTC.

The chain couples TRBV30 to TRBJ1-1; D perhaps matches TRBD1 (5 bases). The germline V and J ends were trimmed by 5 bases and 0 bases, with 22 bases remaining between them. The germline gives CDR1 GTSNPN, CDR2 SVGIG (reference sequence). This CDR3 contains 17 residues. This chain's CDR3 is CAWGVGRTSQMNTEAFF. CDR3 DNA sequence: TGTGCCTGGGGGGTCGGACGGACATCACAAATGAACACTGAAGCTTTCTTT.

The chain combines TRBV7-9 with TRBJ2-5, with 11 nucleotides matching TRBD2. CDR3 size: 16 residues. In germline, CDR1 is SEHNR, CDR2 FQNEAQ (reference sequence). The junction had 8 bases not matched to a gene; V was cut back by 6 bases and J by 2 bases. The CDR3 sequence: CASRFGGTSGQETQYF. The CDR3 region has the DNA TGTGCCAGCAGATTTGGAGGGACTAGCGGACAAGAGACCCAGTACTTC.

This clone was picked up one time. V is TRBV18 and J is TRBJ2-2; 9 nucleotides align to TRBD2. J was trimmed by 4 bases and V by 3 bases; bases with no gene match: 9. CDR3 length: 17 residues. The germline V gene encodes CDR1 KGHSH and CDR2 LQKENI. CDR3 DNA: TGTGCCAGCTCACCCCCCTTTAGCGGGAGACTCACCGGGGAGCTGTTTTTT. Residues: CASSPPFSGRLTGELFF.

Concerning this clone: One end of the junction does not line up with germline, which may come from a read error. This chain links TRBV27 with TRBJ2-3, with TRBD2 matching 8 bases. This CDR3 comprises 14 residues. Germline values: CDR1 MNHEY, CDR2 SMNVEV (reference sequence). CDR3 in amino acids: CASSLRTSTDTQYF. The CDR3 DNA sequence: TGTGCCAGCAGTTTAAGGACTAGCACCGATACGCAGTATTTT.

V is TRBV24-1 and J is TRBJ2-3, with D maybe TRBD1 (5 bases). The CDR3 is 13 residues long. Germline CDR1 reads KGHDR; CDR2 reads SFDVKD. V shed 6 bases and J shed 3 bases, with 9 bases lying between them. In nucleotides, the CDR3 is TGTGCCACCAGTAGGCCAGGGACAGATACGCAGTATTTT. Translation gives CATSRPGTDTQYF.

This clone occurred once. The chain employs TRBV11-2 and TRBJ2-3; weak D call: TRBD2 (5 bases). V was cut by 8 bases and J by 6 bases, with 18 bases left in between. CDR1 and CDR2 from the germline V gene are SGHAT and FQNNGV. This CDR3 has 14 amino acids. The CDR3 sequence is CASGPLRVRDTQYF. The DNA for the CDR3 is TGTGCCAGCGGCCCACTGCGGGTGAGGGATACGCAGTATTTT.

This clone was observed a handful of times. The chain carries TRBV6-6 and TRBJ1-3; D remains unclear. Germline lookup yields CDR1 MNHNY and CDR2 SVGAGI (reference sequence). Between the trimmed V and J ends, which lost 2 bases and 8 bases, there was a span of 10 bases. The CDR3 has 13 residues. CDR3 residues: CASSYNPGYTIYF. CDR3 coding DNA: TGTGCCAGCAGTTACAACCCGGGGTACACCATATATTTT.

The V and J genes are TRBV3-1 (or the pseudogene TRBV3-2) and TRBJ1-6; D call uncertain. The germline V gene encodes CDR1 LGHDT and CDR2 YNNKEL (reference sequence). V gave up 1 base and J gave up 4 bases, with 11 bases separating them. The length of the CDR3 is 16 residues. The CDR3 bases are TGTGCCAGCAGCCAAGTAGTCAGCTTATATAATTCACCCCTCCACTTT. Protein product: CASSQVVSLYNSPLHF.